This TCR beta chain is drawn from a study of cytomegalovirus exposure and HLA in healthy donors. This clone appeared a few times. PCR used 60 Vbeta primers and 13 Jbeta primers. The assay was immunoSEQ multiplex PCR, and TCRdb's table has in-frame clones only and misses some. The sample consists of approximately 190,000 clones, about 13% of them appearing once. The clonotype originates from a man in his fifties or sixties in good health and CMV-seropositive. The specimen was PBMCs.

This CDR3 reads CSHDSGTGGSTEAFF. The CDR3, as DNA: TGCAGCCACGACTCCGGGACAGGGGGAAGCACTGAAGCTTTCTTT. The chain links TRBV29-1 to TRBJ1-1; 11 bases are shared with TRBD1. V trimming: 8 bases; J trimming: 4 bases; junction bases outside the gene matches: 12. The CDR3 is made up of 15 amino acids. CDR1 is SQVTM, CDR2 ANQGSEA, per germline.